The source of this T cell receptor beta chain is a study of T cells in localized non-small cell lung cancer. Study-level findings and limits: Researchers found a median approximately 60 of the top 100 tumor clones in adjacent lung. In uninvolved adjacent lung, T cell clonality reached its highest value, exceeding tumor. Higher blood T cell density went with longer overall survival.

CDR3 length equals 13 residues. Germline CDR1 reads LNHDA; CDR2 reads SQIVND (reference sequence). The germline V and J ends were trimmed by 7 bases and 0 bases, with 9 bases remaining between them. Comment on this clone: Its matching antigen is unknown.

Produced via immunoSEQ multiplex PCR; TCRdb's table is partial and in-frame only. The sample lists roughly 33,000 clones; almost 90% were seen once. The rearrangement joins TRBV19 to TRBJ1-1; D remains unclear. The TCR originated in a woman aged 35 to 75 with stage I lung adenocarcinoma. The source was peripheral blood, collected before any cancer treatment. The CDR3 loop reads CASTPGLNTEAFF. Here the CDR3 DNA reads TGTGCCAGTACTCCGGGCTTGAACACTGAAGCTTTCTTT. The whole variable domain, filled in from reference TRBV19 and TRBJ1-1, reads DGGITQSPKYLFRKEGQNVTLSCEQNLNHDAMYWYRQDPGQGLRLIYYSQIVNDFQKGDIAEGYSVSREKKESFPLTVTSAQKNPTAFYLCASTPGLNTEAFFGQGTRLTVV.